The sample holds a few counts of the clone carrying this TCR beta chain. Its antigen is unidentified. Trimming left V 0 bases short and J 0 bases short, with 9 bases between. CDR3 length: 15 amino acids. CDR1 and CDR2 from the germline V gene are SGHRS and YFSETQ. 5'RACE primed from the constant segment yielded TCR alpha and TCR beta cDNA libraries bearing sample barcodes and UMIs. One entry per CDR3 protein, called by TCRdb with MiXCR from the 5' RACE reads. This sample has nearly 250,000 distinct CDR3 sequences, with approximately 15% found just once. The record originates from a study of T-cell memory formation after mild COVID-19. Study-wide results and limits: CD4+ contracting clones were found mainly in CM and EM, and CD8+ ones in EMRA. Memory sampled before infection contained some responding clones, suggesting cross-reactive memory joined. Day 15 to 85 contracting clones showed balanced CD4/CD8; later expanders leaned CD4+.

The TCR sequence derives from an adult woman who had mild COVID-19 (a few samples of this study predate the infection). Cell type and time point are not known. The genes are TRBV5-1 and TRBJ1-1; D gene unclear. The sequenced material came from PBMCs or a T cell subset sorted from them (not recorded which). The CDR3 reads CASSLEGPVNTEAFF. In DNA form, the CDR3 reads TGCGCCAGCAGCTTGGAAGGACCAGTGAACACTGAAGCTTTCTTT.